Detailed here is one T cell receptor (beta chain). Its antigen is still unknown. TCRdb re-called the 5' RACE reads; one entry per CDR3 protein, DNA not given. The listing records approximately 150,000 distinct CDR3 sequences. These data belong to a study of monozygotic twins with inflammatory bowel disease. General study results and limits: Healthy co-twins, by inverse Simpson, had higher TCRbeta diversity than their siblings with IBD.

Germline CDR1 and CDR2: MDHEN and SYDVKM. This CDR3 contains 12 residues. V usage is TRBV28 and J usage is TRBJ2-1; as DNA is missing, the TRBD1 call by TCRdb cannot be tested. The receptor was isolated from a human donor with ulcerative colitis or Crohn's disease, or a healthy co-twin of an affected twin (not recorded which). Sequenced input: blood. This CDR3 reads CASSLLGAEQFF.